These 20 T cell receptor beta chains originate from one sample sequenced in a study of cytomegalovirus exposure and HLA in healthy donors. A multiplex PCR was run with 60 Vbeta primers and 13 Jbeta primers. The method was immunoSEQ multiplex PCR; TCRdb's version includes in-frame clones alone and lacks a portion of them. This repertoire shows about 190,000 clones, approximately 78% found once; its top ten account for roughly 0.73%. Sequenced sample: PBMCs. These receptors all come from a woman under 30 in good health and CMV-seronegative.

The chain joins TRBV27 to TRBJ2-1, with a possible D match to TRBD1 (5 bases). This CDR3 contains 15 residues. The germline gives CDR1 MNHEY, CDR2 SMNVEV (reference sequence). V shed 5 bases and J shed 8 bases, with 19 bases lying between them. The CDR3 loop reads CASSLGVGPTDEQFF. The CDR3 bases are TGTGCCAGCAGTCTAGGGGTAGGGCCCACCGATGAGCAGTTCTTC.

This clone was recorded a few times. The chain recombines TRBV4-2 with TRBJ1-4; 9 bases match TRBD1. CDR1 LGHNA and CDR2 YNFKEQ come from the germline V gene. The CDR3 length is 14 residues. V dropped 4 bases and J dropped 10; count of bases not matched to a gene: 7. As DNA, the CDR3 is TGTGCCAGCAGCCCCGGGGACAGGGTCGGAAAACTGTTTTTT. Translation gives CASSPGDRVGKLFF.

The V gene is TRBV2, the J gene TRBJ2-7; TRBD1 is a possible D gene (5 bases). Trimming stripped 7 bases from V and 7 bases from J, with 20 bases between. Germline V gene lookup returns CDR1 SNHLY and CDR2 FYNNEI. This CDR3 contains 14 residues. CDR3 sequence reads: CASTETAGSWEQYF. The DNA for the CDR3 is TGTGCCAGCACCGAGACAGCAGGAAGCTGGGAGCAGTACTTC.

Here the CDR3 DNA reads TGTGCCAGCAGCTTGGCCTTGTACGAGCAGTACTTC. It is translated as CASSLALYEQYF. V is TRBV5-6 and J is TRBJ2-7, with no clear D. The CDR3 is 12 amino acids. Germline values: CDR1 SGHDT, CDR2 YYEEEE. The V and J ends lost 0 bases and 4 bases respectively, with 5 bases between them.

This sequence joins TRBV27 and TRBJ1-5, with no clear D. V lost 1 base, J lost 2 bases, and 6 bases lay in between. Germline V gene sequence: CDR1 MNHEY, CDR2 SMNVEV (reference sequence). The CDR3 totals 14 residues. CDR3 in amino acids: CASSLFRGNQPQHF. The CDR3 DNA sequence: TGTGCCAGCAGTTTATTCCGTGGCAATCAGCCCCAGCATTTT.

The CDR3 sequence: CATSRRLGDEQYF. CDR3 sequence (DNA): TGTGCCACCAGCAGAAGACTAGGGGACGAGCAGTACTTC. The chain has TRBV15 and TRBJ2-7, with D possibly matching TRBD2 (6 bases). With 2 bases removed from V and 5 bases from J, the gap between germline ends came to 10 bases. This CDR3 region has 13 residues. Germline-derived CDR1 and CDR2 are LNHNV and YYDKDF (reference sequence).

This clone was observed a handful of times. The J gene is TRBJ1-6, the V gene TRBV6-5, with D unresolved. This CDR3 spans 16 amino acids. Germline CDR1 reads MNHEY; CDR2 reads SVGAGI. The V gene lost 2 bases and the J gene lost 7 bases, with 15 bases spanning the gap. As DNA, the CDR3 is TGTGCCAGCAGTTACACCATCCCCCCAGTAAATTCACCCCTCCACTTT. It encodes CASSYTIPPVNSPLHF.

The CDR3 nucleotides are TGTGCCAGCAGTCCCCAGAGCAATCAGCCCCAGCATTTT. It codes for CASSPQSNQPQHF. V usage is TRBV6-4 and J usage is TRBJ1-5; D is undetermined. The germline gives CDR1 MRHNA, CDR2 SNTAGT. V was trimmed by 5 bases and J by 1 base, leaving 6 bases between them. This CDR3 has 13 residues.

Comments on this clone: Mismatch with germline at one junction end may stem from a read error. In nucleotides, the CDR3 is TGTGCCAGCAGCTTTTTTACGGAGGGCGTGTATGCTTTT. Amino acid sequence: CASSFFTEGVYAF. V is TRBV5-6 and J is TRBJ1-4; D is unresolved. The CDR3 runs to 13 residues. Germline CDR1 reads SGHDT; CDR2 reads YYEEEE.

This clone was recorded only once. The same CDR3 is also encoded by other DNA sequences in this sample. The chain employs TRBV10-1 and TRBJ1-1, with unresolved D. Trimming pared 3 bases from V and 0 bases from J, leaving 23 bases between. The CDR3 sequence is 19 residues long. CDR1 WNHNN and CDR2 SYGVQD come from the germline V gene (reference sequence). As DNA, the CDR3 is TGCGCCAGCAGTGAAACACCCTTTCGAGACTTCGACTTGAACACTGAAGCTTTCTTT. Protein: CASSETPFRDFDLNTEAFF.

The chain links TRBV6-5 to TRBJ2-7, with D possibly being TRBD1 (5 bases). The ends were cut back, 5 bases at V and 7 bases at J, with 12 bases in the middle. This CDR3 has 12 amino acids. CDR1 MNHEY and CDR2 SVGAGI come from the germline V gene. CDR3 sequence: CASSLRAGEQYF. The CDR3 DNA is TGTGCCAGCAGTCTCAGGGCAGGTGAGCAGTACTTC.

This chain joins TRBV11-3 and TRBJ2-1; D is perhaps TRBD2 (6 bases). This CDR3 has 13 amino acids. CDR1 SGHNT and CDR2 YENEEA come from the germline V gene. V lost 9 bases and J lost 7, with 16 bases in between. The CDR3 sequence is CASSGLSPNEQFF. The CDR3 coding sequence is TGTGCCAGTTCGGGACTCTCGCCTAATGAGCAGTTCTTC.

Of note for this clone: The junction departs from the called germline gene at one end, perhaps through a read error. This sample also contains other DNA sequences that code for the same CDR3. The chain carries TRBV18 and TRBJ1-1; maybe TRBD1 (6 bases). The CDR3 runs 14 residues. Germline values: CDR1 KGHSH, CDR2 LQKENI. The CDR3 DNA follows: TGTGCCAGCTCCATTGGGGGCGAGGCCACTGAGGCTTTCTTT. Its protein is CASSIGGEATEAFF.

The chain recombines TRBV19 with TRBJ1-5; TRBD1 matches at 7 bases. Unmatched junction bases numbered 10, after V lost 9 bases and J lost 5 bases. The CDR3 contains 14 residues. The germline CDR1 and CDR2 sequences are LNHDA and SQIVND (reference sequence). This chain's CDR3 is CASSRLRGDQPQHF. The CDR3 nucleotides are TGTGCCAGCTCCCGACTCAGGGGGGATCAGCCCCAGCATTTT.

V is TRBV30 and J is TRBJ1-1, with TRBD1 matching 8 bases. Per the germline V gene, CDR1 is GTSNPN and CDR2 is SVGIG (reference sequence). CDR3 length: 15 residues. J was trimmed by 1 base and V by 1 base; bases with no gene match: 5. Written as DNA, the CDR3 is TGTGCCTGGAGTGAGGGGGACAGGTCGAACACTGAAGCTTTCTTT. Protein: CAWSEGDRSNTEAFF.

The chain is built from TRBV27 and TRBJ2-5; 10 nucleotides line up with TRBD1. Germline loops: CDR1 MNHEY, CDR2 SMNVEV (reference sequence). CDR3 length: 19 amino acids. The V gene end was trimmed by 2 bases and the J gene end by 8 bases; junction bases not matched to a gene: 20. The CDR3 loop reads CASSLAPRQGALLKGTQYF. In DNA form, the CDR3 reads TGTGCCAGCAGTTTAGCCCCCAGACAGGGGGCCTTACTGAAGGGAACCCAGTACTTC.

This chain connects TRBV25-1 to TRBJ1-4; 8 nucleotides line up with TRBD1. The CDR3 has 17 amino acids. In germline, CDR1 is MGHDK, CDR2 SYGVNS. Trimming cost V 7 bases and J 0 bases; bases outside gene matches: 10. The CDR3 spells CASTPFRGRSTNEKLFF. In nucleotides, the CDR3 is TGTGCCAGCACCCCATTCAGGGGGCGGTCAACTAATGAAAAACTGTTTTTT.

CDR3 sequence (DNA): TGTGCCAGCAGTGAGGGTGGGACAGGGGCCGGGCCCCAGCATTTT. Translating gives CASSEGGTGAGPQHF. The chain links TRBV6-1 to TRBJ1-5, with 10 bases aligning to TRBD1. V trimming: 3 bases; J trimming: 9 bases; junction bases outside the gene matches: 8. Germline lookup yields CDR1 MNHNS and CDR2 SASEGT. The CDR3 is 15 amino acids.

The V and J genes are TRBV28 and TRBJ1-4; 8 positions match TRBD1. From germline, CDR1 is MDHEN and CDR2 SYDVKM. V shed 1 base, J shed 5 bases, and the junction held 9 bases outside the gene matches. This CDR3 has 17 amino acids. In nucleotides, the CDR3 is TGTGCCAGCAGTTTATCCACCCGACAGGGGTTAAATGAAAAACTGTTTTTT. Its translation is CASSLSTRQGLNEKLFF.

The J gene is TRBJ2-5, the V gene TRBV9; possibly TRBD2 for D (6 bases). V was trimmed by 4 bases and J by 4 bases, leaving 17 bases between them. The germline V gene has CDR1 SGDLS and CDR2 YYNGEE. This CDR3 is built from 15 residues. The chain's CDR3 is CASSPGSGRGETQYF. Here the CDR3 DNA reads TGTGCCAGCAGCCCGGGGTCTGGGCGGGGAGAGACCCAGTACTTC.